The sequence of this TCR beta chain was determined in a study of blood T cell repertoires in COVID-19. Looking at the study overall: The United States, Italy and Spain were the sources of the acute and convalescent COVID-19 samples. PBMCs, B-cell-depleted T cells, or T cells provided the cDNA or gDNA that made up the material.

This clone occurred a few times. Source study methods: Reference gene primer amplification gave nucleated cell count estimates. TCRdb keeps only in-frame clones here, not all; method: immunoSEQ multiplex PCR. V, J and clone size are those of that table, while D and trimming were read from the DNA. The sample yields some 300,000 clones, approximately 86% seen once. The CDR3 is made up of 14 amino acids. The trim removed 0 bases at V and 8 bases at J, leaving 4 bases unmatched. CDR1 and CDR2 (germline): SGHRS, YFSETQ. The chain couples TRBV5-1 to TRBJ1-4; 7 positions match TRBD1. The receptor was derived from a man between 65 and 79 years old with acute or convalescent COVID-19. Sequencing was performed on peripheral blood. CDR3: CASSLGGQMEKLFF. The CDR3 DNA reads TGCGCCAGCAGCTTGGGGGGACAGATGGAAAAACTGTTTTTT. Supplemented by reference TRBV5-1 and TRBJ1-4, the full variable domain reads KAGVTQTPRYLIKTRGQQVTLSCSPISGHRSVSWYQQTPGQGLQFLFEYFSETQRNKGNFPGRFSGRQFSNSRSEMNVSTLELGDSALYLCASSLGGQMEKLFFGSGTQLSVL.